This paragraph reports one T cell receptor beta chain. The data originate from a study of blood T cell repertoires in COVID-19. The CDR3 is 16 amino acids. The V and J ends lost 0 bases and 3 bases, in that order; junction bases with no gene match: 3. Germline-derived CDR1 and CDR2 are LNHDA and SQIVND (reference sequence). Generated by immunoSEQ multiplex PCR, the TCRdb table keeps only in-frame clones and is missing some. The table has a few hundred thousand clones, 85% to 90% seen once. This rearrangement joins TRBV19 to TRBJ2-1; TRBD2 matches at 9 bases. The sample consisted of peripheral blood. This clonotype was obtained from a man older than 75 with acute or convalescent COVID-19. The CDR3 bases are TGTGCCAGTAGTATAGATCTAGCGGGGTACTACAATGAGCAGTTCTTC. Amino acids: CASSIDLAGYYNEQFF.